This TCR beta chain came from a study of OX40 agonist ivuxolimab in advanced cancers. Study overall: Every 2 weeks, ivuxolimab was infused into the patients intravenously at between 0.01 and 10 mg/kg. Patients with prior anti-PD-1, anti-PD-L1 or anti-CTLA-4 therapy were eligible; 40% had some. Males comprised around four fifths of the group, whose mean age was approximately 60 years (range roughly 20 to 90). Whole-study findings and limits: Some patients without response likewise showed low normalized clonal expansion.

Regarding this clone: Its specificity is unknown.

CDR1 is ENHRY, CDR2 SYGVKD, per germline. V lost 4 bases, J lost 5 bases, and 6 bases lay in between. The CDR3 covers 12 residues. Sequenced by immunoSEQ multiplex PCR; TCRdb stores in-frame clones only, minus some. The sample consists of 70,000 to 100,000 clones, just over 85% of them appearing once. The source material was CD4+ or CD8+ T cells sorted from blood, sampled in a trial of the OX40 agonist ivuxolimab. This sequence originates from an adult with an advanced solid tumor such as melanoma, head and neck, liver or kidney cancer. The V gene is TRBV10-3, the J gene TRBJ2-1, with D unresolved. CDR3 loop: CAISAEDNEQFF. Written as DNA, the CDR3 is TGTGCCATCAGTGCGGAAGACAATGAGCAGTTCTTC.